The 2 T cell receptor beta chains reported below all come from one sample, sequenced in a study of control samples from healthy donors and cancer patients. Profiled with immunoSEQ multiplex PCR; TCRdb holds only in-frame clones, not every one. The table has 200,000 or so clones, about 95% seen once. Source material: blood. Source of these receptors: a man over 45 in good health.

CDR3 loop: CASSHTNTEAFF. CDR3 DNA sequence: TGTGCCAGCAGTCACACGAACACTGAAGCTTTCTTT. The chain uses TRBV12-3 or TRBV12-4 and TRBJ1-1, with unresolved D. The CDR3 contains 12 residues. The V end was cut by 5 bases, the J end by 1 base, with 5 bases between.

The V gene is TRBV30, the J gene TRBJ2-1; TRBD1 or TRBD2 may be the D gene (5 bases each). The length of the CDR3 is 14 residues. Trimming removed 3 bases from V and 8 bases from J, with 17 bases in between. CDR1 and CDR2 (germline): GTSNPN, SVGIG (reference sequence). CDR3 bases: TGTGCCTGGAGGGGCAGGGACCAGCGCTATGAGCAGTTCTTC. This encodes CAWRGRDQRYEQFF.